These 11 T cell receptor beta chains were all obtained from the same sample, sequenced in a study of blood T cell repertoires in COVID-19 (dated by TCRdb to 2020 to 2021). Libraries were built with the immunoSEQ multiplex PCR assay. In its TCRdb copy, this immuneACCESS table keeps in-frame sequences only and misses some clones. Where compared with another copy, unresolved V genes explain less than half of these, and the others have no known cause. This sample has roughly 170,000 clones in its table, and around nine tenths of those were observed once. 0.85% to 0.95% of the sample rests with the top ten. The sequenced sample consisted of peripheral blood. The receptor set was obtained from a woman between 18 and 29 years old who had recovered from COVID-19.

The CDR3 sequence is CSARRDNEQFF. CDR3 bases: TGCAGTGCGAGGCGGGACAATGAGCAGTTCTTC. J is TRBJ2-1 and V is TRBV20-1, with a weak D call TRBD2 (5 bases). CDR3 length: 11 amino acids. Between the trimmed V and J ends, which lost 6 bases and 5 bases, there was a span of 8 bases. Germline values: CDR1 DFQATT, CDR2 SNEGSKA (reference sequence).

The genes are TRBV2 and TRBJ1-1; 9 bases are a match to TRBD1. The J segment lost 7 bases and the V segment lost 5 bases, leaving 2 bases of the junction unmatched. The CDR3 has 12 residues. Germline V CDR1 and CDR2: SNHLY, FYNNEI. CDR3 nucleotides: TGTGCCAGCAGTAGGGACAGGGTTGAAGCTTTCTTT. Translated, it gives CASSRDRVEAFF.

V and J are TRBV6-6 and TRBJ1-2; D possibly corresponds to TRBD1 (5 bases). With 6 bases removed from V and 1 base from J, the gap between germline ends came to 15 bases. CDR3 length: 15 amino acids. Germline V gives CDR1 MNHNY, CDR2 SVGAGI (reference sequence). CDR3 sequence (DNA): TGTGCCAGCAGCCGACGGACAACCCTTAACTATGGCTACACCTTC. It encodes CASSRRTTLNYGYTF.

CDR3 protein: CASSFGQGADGYTF. The CDR3 DNA is TGTGCCAGCAGCTTCGGACAGGGGGCTGATGGCTACACCTTC. The chain carries TRBV7-9 and TRBJ1-2, with 11 bases that match TRBD1. The V gene end was trimmed by 3 bases and the J gene end by 6 bases; junction bases not matched to a gene: 3. Looked up from germline, CDR1 is SEHNR and CDR2 is FQNEAQ (reference sequence). CDR3 length: 14 amino acids. The full variable domain, completed using reference TRBV7-9 and TRBJ1-2, is DTGVSQNPRHKITKRGQNVTFRCDPISEHNRLYWYRQTLGQGPEFLTYFQNEAQLEKSRLLSDRFSAERPKGSFSTLEIQRTEQGDSAMYLCASSFGQGADGYTFGSGTRLTVV.

The chain has TRBV11-2 and TRBJ1-1; D perhaps matches TRBD1 (5 bases). The CDR3 length is 13 residues. The V gene lost 11 bases and the J gene lost 3 bases, with 16 bases spanning the gap. Germline-derived CDR1 and CDR2 are SGHAT and FQNNGV. The CDR3 loop is CAEKGTSDTEAFF. The CDR3 region has the DNA TGTGCCGAAAAGGGGACTTCGGACACTGAAGCTTTCTTT. Supplemented by reference TRBV11-2 and TRBJ1-1, the full variable domain reads EAGVAQSPRYKIIEKRQSVAFWCNPISGHATLYWYQQILGQGPKLLIQFQNNGVVDDSQLPKDRFSAERLKGVDSTLKIQPAKLEDSAVYLCAEKGTSDTEAFFGQGTRLTVV.

This chain uses TRBV24-1 with TRBJ1-2; 9 bases match TRBD1. V shed 6 bases, J shed 6 bases, and the junction held 4 bases outside the gene matches. The CDR3 contains 13 residues. Germline V gene data show CDR1 as KGHDR and CDR2 as SFDVKD. As DNA, the CDR3 is TGTGCCACCAGTAGAAGGACAGGGGATGGCTACACCTTC. Translated, it gives CATSRRTGDGYTF.

The genes are TRBV6-6 and TRBJ2-2; 9 nucleotides agree with TRBD1. Germline lookup yields CDR1 MNHNY and CDR2 SVGAGI (reference sequence). The CDR3 sequence is 15 residues long. V trimming: 6 bases; J trimming: 4 bases; junction bases outside the gene matches: 6. The CDR3 coding sequence is TGTGCCAGCAGGATACAGGGGGCGGTCACCGGGGAGCTGTTTTTT. Translation gives CASRIQGAVTGELFF.

V and J are TRBV7-3 and TRBJ1-6; D is possibly TRBD1 (6 bases). The germline CDR1 and CDR2 sequences are SGHTA and FQGTGA. This CDR3 has 14 amino acids. V lost 3 bases and J 6 bases, leaving 9 bases between the germline ends. CDR3 region: CASSFGQPNSPLHF. The CDR3 region has the DNA TGTGCCAGCAGCTTTGGACAGCCTAATTCACCCCTCCACTTT.

As to this clone: This may stem from a read error, because a much larger clone lies one nucleotide away. Since the CDR3 does not end with the conserved phenylalanine or tryptophan, this likely comes from a read error. This sequence joins TRBV7-2 and TRBJ1-1; TRBD1 agrees at 7 bases. The V gene end was trimmed by 1 base and the J gene end by 4 bases; junction bases not matched to a gene: 6. The CDR3 spans 15 residues. CDR1 is SGHTA and CDR2 is FQGNSA in the germline V gene. For the CDR3, the DNA is TGTGCCAGCAGCTTAGAGGCAGGGGGTGGCACTGAAGCTTTCCTT. This translates into CASSLEAGGGTEAFL.

The genes are TRBV7-6 and TRBJ1-2; D is unresolved. Trimming pared 5 bases from V and 6 bases from J, leaving 19 bases between. The CDR3 extends over 15 amino acids. Germline V gives CDR1 SGHVS, CDR2 FNYEAQ. In nucleotides, the CDR3 is TGTGCCAGCAGCATACTCGGTGCAAGCAAAGATGGCTACACCTTC. Translated: CASSILGASKDGYTF.

This chain uses TRBV7-9 with TRBJ2-1, with 9 bases matching TRBD2. V lost 5 bases to trimming and J lost 9 bases; unmatched junction nucleotides: 14. Per the germline V gene, CDR1 is SEHNR and CDR2 is FQNEAQ (reference sequence). The CDR3 totals 16 residues. CDR3 sequence: CASSVPSGRPMGEQFF. The CDR3 DNA sequence: TGTGCCAGCAGCGTCCCCAGCGGGAGGCCAATGGGTGAGCAGTTCTTC.